This T cell receptor beta chain was documented in a study of OX40 agonist ivuxolimab in advanced cancers. On the study more broadly: People in dose escalation had one of these cancers: hepatocellular carcinoma, melanoma, renal cell or head and neck cancer. Patients were around 83% male with ages roughly 20 to 85, mean 60.

Clones were sequenced by immunoSEQ multiplex PCR, and TCRdb holds only the in-frame ones, with some missing. The sample lists 30,000 or so clones, roughly 80% occurring once. The junction had 11 bases not matched to a gene; V was cut back by 4 bases and J by 6 bases. The CDR3 extends over 16 amino acids. CDR1 and CDR2 (germline): SEHNR, FQNEAQ (reference sequence). The sample in question was CD4+ or CD8+ T cells sorted from blood, obtained in a trial of the OX40 agonist ivuxolimab. The sequence was collected from an adult with an advanced solid tumor such as melanoma, head and neck, liver or kidney cancer. The chain employs TRBV7-9 and TRBJ2-7; 11 bases map to TRBD1. DNA of the CDR3: TGTGCCAGCAGCTACCCTGCCGGGACAGGGGGTTTCGAGCAGTACTTC. This encodes CASSYPAGTGGFEQYF.